The 10 T cell receptor beta chains listed next were all sequenced from one sample in a study of graft-versus-host responses after intestinal transplantation. Their cognate antigens are unknown. Repertoires were generated with immunoSEQ multiplex PCR, while TCRdb's copy carries only in-frame clones and drops some. In the table there are over 120,000 clones, around 90% of which are singletons. The material was unstimulated CD4+ T cells sorted from spleen or lymph node cells, obtained before intestinal transplant. Receptors originate from a human donor who received an intestinal transplant.

The rearrangement uses TRBV25-1 and TRBJ2-1; D possibly corresponds to TRBD1 (6 bases). V lost 7 bases, J lost 7 bases, and 8 bases lay in between. CDR1 is MGHDK and CDR2 is SYGVNS in the germline V gene. This CDR3 has 11 amino acids. CDR3 amino acids: CASKGVNEQFF. The CDR3 DNA reads as TGTGCCAGCAAGGGGGTAAATGAGCAGTTCTTC.

The V call is TRBV6-6, the J call TRBJ2-7; possibly TRBD2 for D (6 bases). The germline V gene has CDR1 MNHNY and CDR2 SVGAGI (reference sequence). The CDR3 sequence is 16 residues long. Trimming left V 5 bases short and J 0 bases short, with 17 bases between. For the CDR3, the DNA is TGTGCCAGCAGTGTGACTCTTCGGGAGCCCTCCTACGAGCAGTACTTC. It specifies CASSVTLREPSYEQYF.

J is TRBJ2-5 and V is TRBV7-2; D possibly corresponds to TRBD2 (5 bases). V was trimmed by 5 bases and J by 10 bases, leaving 11 bases between them. The germline V gene has CDR1 SGHTA and CDR2 FQGNSA. CDR3 length: 11 residues. The CDR3 sequence is CASSPVRDQYF. CDR3 bases: TGTGCCAGCAGCCCCGTCCGGGACCAGTACTTC.

V and J are TRBV7-2 and TRBJ1-1; no clear D. Germline assignment: CDR1 SGHTA and CDR2 FQGNSA. The V gene lost 4 bases and the J gene lost 4 bases, with 16 bases spanning the gap. The CDR3 loop spans 15 amino acids. The CDR3 loop is CASSSPTILGTEAFF. The CDR3 coding sequence is TGTGCCAGCAGCTCGCCAACCATTTTGGGCACTGAAGCTTTCTTT.

The chain combines TRBV18 with TRBJ1-4; 10 bases match TRBD1. The CDR3 is 15 residues long. The germline gives CDR1 KGHSH, CDR2 LQKENI. V was pared by 3 bases and J by 7 bases, with 5 bases of the junction left unmatched. CDR3 DNA: TGTGCCAGCTCACCTTCGGGACAGGGGACTGAAAAACTGTTTTTT. It yields the protein CASSPSGQGTEKLFF.

This clone has just one count. J is TRBJ2-5 and V is TRBV5-1, with 9 bases that match TRBD1. The last part of the DNA fits TRBJ2-7 better; the J call may be wrong. Germline CDR1 reads SGHRS; CDR2 reads YFSETQ. The CDR3 is 14 amino acids. The CDR3 loop reads CASSKRQGAYEQYF. DNA of the CDR3: TGCGCCAGCAGCAAAAGACAGGGGGCCTACGAGCAGTACTTC.

The chain joins TRBV28 to TRBJ1-2; 9 bases map to TRBD1. The CDR3 contains 12 residues. V shed 6 bases and J 4 bases; nucleotides not matched to a gene: 0. The germline CDR1 and CDR2 sequences are MDHEN and SYDVKM. This chain's CDR3 is CASRGQGYGYTF. As DNA, the CDR3 is TGTGCCAGCAGGGGACAGGGCTATGGCTACACCTTC.

The rearrangement links TRBV5-1 to TRBJ2-3, with 9 bases lining up with TRBD1. Germline CDR1 SGHRS, CDR2 YFSETQ. V lost 0 bases and J lost 1; bases outside the gene matches: 6. CDR3 size: 17 residues. In DNA, the CDR3 is TGCGCCAGCAGCTTGGTCACTTGGACAGGGGGCACAGATACGCAGTATTTT. Residues: CASSLVTWTGGTDTQYF.

The chain carries TRBV29-1 and TRBJ1-2; D might be TRBD1 (6 bases). Germline V gene sequence: CDR1 SQVTM, CDR2 ANQGSEA. Trimming cost V 1 base and J 8 bases, with 20 bases left between them. This CDR3 is built from 15 residues. CDR3 amino acids: CSVEATPGHFSGYTF. CDR3 coding DNA: TGCAGCGTTGAAGCGACACCGGGACATTTCTCCGGCTACACCTTC.

The J gene is TRBJ1-2, the V gene TRBV7-3, with D tentatively TRBD1 (5 bases). Germline CDR1 reads SGHTA; CDR2 reads FQGTGA. The CDR3 contains 14 residues. Trimming pared 0 bases from V and 2 bases from J, leaving 7 bases between. CDR3 in amino acids: CASSLTPGNYGYTF. DNA of the CDR3: TGTGCCAGCAGCTTAACGCCAGGGAACTATGGCTACACCTTC.